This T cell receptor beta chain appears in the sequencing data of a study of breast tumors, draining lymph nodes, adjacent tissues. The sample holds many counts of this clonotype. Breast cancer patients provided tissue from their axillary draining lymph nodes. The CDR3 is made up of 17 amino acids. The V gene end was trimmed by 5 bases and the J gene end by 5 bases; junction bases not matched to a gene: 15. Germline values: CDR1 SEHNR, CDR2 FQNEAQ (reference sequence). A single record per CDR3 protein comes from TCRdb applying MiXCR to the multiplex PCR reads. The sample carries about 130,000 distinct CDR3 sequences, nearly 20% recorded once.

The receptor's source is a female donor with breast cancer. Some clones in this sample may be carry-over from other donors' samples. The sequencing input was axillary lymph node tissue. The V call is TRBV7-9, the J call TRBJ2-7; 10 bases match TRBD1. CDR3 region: CASSQPRPGQGRNEQYF. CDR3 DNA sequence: TGTGCCAGCAGCCAACCAAGACCGGGACAGGGGAGGAACGAGCAGTACTTC.